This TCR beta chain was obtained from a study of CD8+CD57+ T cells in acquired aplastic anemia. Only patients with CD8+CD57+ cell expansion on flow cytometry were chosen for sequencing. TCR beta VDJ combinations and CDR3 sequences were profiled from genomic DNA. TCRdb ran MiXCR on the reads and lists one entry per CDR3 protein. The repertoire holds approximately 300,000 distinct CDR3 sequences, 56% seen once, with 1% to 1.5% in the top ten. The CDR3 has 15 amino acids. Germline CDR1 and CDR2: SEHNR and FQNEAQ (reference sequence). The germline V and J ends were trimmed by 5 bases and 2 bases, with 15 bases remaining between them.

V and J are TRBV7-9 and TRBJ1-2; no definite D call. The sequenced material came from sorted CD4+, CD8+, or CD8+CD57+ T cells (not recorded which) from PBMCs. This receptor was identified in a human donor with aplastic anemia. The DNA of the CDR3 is TGTGCCAGCAGCCAACTCTTGGGTGGGAACTATGGCTACACCTTC. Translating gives CASSQLLGGNYGYTF.